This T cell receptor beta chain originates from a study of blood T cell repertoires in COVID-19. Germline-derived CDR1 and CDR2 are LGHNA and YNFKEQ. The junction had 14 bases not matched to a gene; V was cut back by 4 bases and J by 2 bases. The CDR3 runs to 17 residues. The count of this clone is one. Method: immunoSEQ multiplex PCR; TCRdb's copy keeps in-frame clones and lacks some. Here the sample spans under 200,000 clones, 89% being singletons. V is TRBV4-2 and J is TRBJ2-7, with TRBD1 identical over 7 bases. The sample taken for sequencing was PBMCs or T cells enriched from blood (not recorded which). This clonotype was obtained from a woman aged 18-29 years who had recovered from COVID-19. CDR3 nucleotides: TGTGCCAGCAGCCCACCTAATACCGGGACAGTCCCCTACGAGCAGTACTTC. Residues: CASSPPNTGTVPYEQYF.